Listed below are T cell receptor beta chains from one sample, sequenced in a study of T cell responses to AZD1222 COVID-19 vaccine. TCRdb's table, derived via immunoSEQ multiplex PCR, lists solely in-frame clones and lacks some. The sample records around 77,000 clones, more than 80% being singletons. Sequences were derived from peripheral blood, sampled on day 0 of AZD1222 vaccination. All receptors come from an adult in good health. Both conserved end residues are part of each CDR3. The D gene is left open where the match is weak. The size field is filled for only some rows; it gives once, few, many or a size class.

clone size	V gene	J gene	D gene	CDR3 DNA	CDR3 protein
-	TRBV9	TRBJ1-6	TRBD1	TGTGCCAGCAGCTCCGGTGGGGGGACAGGTTCACCCCTCCACTTT	CASSSGGGTGSPLHF
-	TRBV11-2	TRBJ1-1	-	TGTGCCAGCAGCTTAACCACTGAAGCTTTCTTT	CASSLTTEAFF
-	TRBV3-1/TRBV3-2	TRBJ1-4	TRBD1	TGTGCCAGCAGCCCAGGGGGTGGAGGGTCGAATGAAAAACTGTTTTTT	CASSPGGGGSNEKLFF
-	TRBV10-3	TRBJ2-2	-	TGTGCCATCAGTGGGGGGGACACCGGGGAGCTGTTTTTT	CAISGGDTGELFF
-	TRBV28	TRBJ2-7	TRBD2	TGTGCCAGCAGCCACTACCTTGGGGGAGGGTTTTCCTACGAGCAGTACTTC	CASSHYLGGGFSYEQYF
-	TRBV2	TRBJ1-1	-	TGTGCCAGCAGTTCAGAGCAGAACACTGAAGCTTTCTTT	CASSSEQNTEAFF
-	TRBV27	TRBJ1-5	-	TGTGCCAGCAGTTTAGCTTACAATCAGCCCCAGCATTTT	CASSLAYNQPQHF
once	TRBV27	TRBJ1-5	-	TGTGCCATCCAGACAGGTAGTAATCAGCCCCAGCATTTT	CAIQTGSNQPQHF
-	TRBV18	TRBJ1-6	TRBD1	TGTGCCAGCTCACCAGGGACAGGGGATTCACCCCTCCACTTT	CASSPGTGDSPLHF
-	TRBV7-9	TRBJ1-2	-	TGTGCCAGCAGGGGGGGCCTCTATGGCTACACCTTC	CASRGGLYGYTF
-	TRBV6-2/TRBV6-3	TRBJ1-2	TRBD1	TGTGCCAGCAGTTACTCGGCAGGGGGGACCTATGGCTACACCTTC	CASSYSAGGTYGYTF
-	TRBV7-2	TRBJ2-4	TRBD2	TGTGCCAGCAGCTATAAAGCGGGAGGGCCTGGAAACATTCAGTACTTC	CASSYKAGGPGNIQYF
-	TRBV9	TRBJ2-3	TRBD2	TGTGCCAGCGGGAGGGCTAGCCCATGGGATACGCAGTATTTT	CASGRASPWDTQYF
-	TRBV19	TRBJ2-1	-	TGTGCCAGTAGTATAGGGGACAACTCCTACAATGAGCAGTTCTTC	CASSIGDNSYNEQFF
-	TRBV10-3	TRBJ1-6	-	TGTGCCATCAGTGAGTCAGAAGGGGGGAATTCACCCCTCCACTTT	CAISESEGGNSPLHF
once	TRBV6-5	TRBJ2-4	-	TGTGCCAGCAGTTACTCGACAAGTCTAGCCAAAAACATTCAGTACTTC	CASSYSTSLAKNIQYF
once	TRBV7-2	TRBJ1-5	-	TGTGCCAGCAGCTCGGAGAGCAGAGGTGGTCAGCCCCAGCATTTT	CASSSESRGGQPQHF
-	TRBV4-1	TRBJ1-5	-	TGCGCCAGCAGCGTAACCACTAATAGCAATCAGCCCCAGCATTTT	CASSVTTNSNQPQHF
-	TRBV19	TRBJ1-1	TRBD1	TGTGCCAGTAGTTCCCGGACAGGGGGCCTTCTGAACACTGAAGCTTTCTTT	CASSSRTGGLLNTEAFF
-	TRBV9	TRBJ2-2	-	TGTGCCAGCAGCCCCCGAGAGGGCCACACCGGGGAGCTGTTTTTT	CASSPREGHTGELFF
-	TRBV7-2	TRBJ1-6	-	TGTGCCAGCAGCCCAGACAGCCCGGCCTCCTATAATTCACCCCTCCACTTT	CASSPDSPASYNSPLHF
-	TRBV18	TRBJ1-6	-	TGTGCCAGCTCGGGGCAGGGATATTCACCCCTCCACTTT	CASSGQGYSPLHF
-	TRBV7-9	TRBJ1-1	-	TGTGCCAGCAGCTTATCAGAGAACACTGAAGCTTTCTTT	CASSLSENTEAFF
-	TRBV5-1	TRBJ1-1	-	TGCGCCAGCAGCCACCCGGACAACGCTGAAGCTTTCTTT	CASSHPDNAEAFF
-	TRBV30	TRBJ2-3	TRBD2	TGTGCCTCCGTAGTGACTAGCGGGAGCCCAGATACGCAGTATTTT	CASVVTSGSPDTQYF
once	TRBV18	TRBJ1-1	-	TGTGCCAGCTCACAAATTCGCACTGAAGCTTTCTTT	CASSQIRTEAFF
once	TRBV24-1	TRBJ2-7	TRBD2	TGTGCCACCAGTGGGGGGGGCTCCTACGAGCAGTACTTC	CATSGGGSYEQYF
-	TRBV28	TRBJ2-5	-	TGTGCCAGCAGTTTAAACCTAGGGGAAGAGACCCAGTACTTC	CASSLNLGEETQYF
-	TRBV6-6	TRBJ1-2	-	TGTGCCAGCAGTAAAGGGGACAATACCGATTATGGCTACACCTTC	CASSKGDNTDYGYTF